Given below is one T cell receptor (beta chain) in context. The CDR3 is made up of 19 amino acids. Assay: immunoSEQ multiplex PCR; the TCRdb copy retains only in-frame clones and omits some. The sample holds approximately 150,000 clones; more than 65% are singletons and the top ten take around a sixth. The sample is drawn from a study of blood T cell repertoires in COVID-19. Study summary: COVID-19 samples, acute and convalescent, were from the United States, Italy and Spain.

Adults between roughly 18 and 89 years of age took part from some 25 US areas. Participants' own reports of clinical history determined their cohort assignment. Sequencing used PBMCs or T cells enriched from blood (not recorded which). This sequence joins TRBV1 and TRBJ2-7; the listed D gene, TRBD2, was not tested against the DNA. TRBV1 is recorded as a pseudogene. This clonotype was obtained from a man in his sixties who had recovered from COVID-19. The CDR3 sequence is CTSSQDQGLAGGPAYEQYF. Here the CDR3 DNA reads TGCACCAGCAGCCAAGATCAGGGGCTAGCGGGAGGGCCGGCGTACGAGCAGTACTTC.